One and the same sample provided the 10 T cell receptor beta chains below, sequenced in a study of T-cell memory formation after mild COVID-19. MiXCR, run by TCRdb on the 5' RACE reads, gives a single entry per CDR3 protein. Of 580,000 or so distinct CDR3 sequences in the sample, 15% to 20% were seen once. Sequenced material: PBMCs or a T cell subset sorted from them (not recorded which). These receptor sequences come from an adult woman who had mild COVID-19 (a few samples of this study predate the infection). Cell type and time point are not known.

This clonotype was counted only a few times. The chain links TRBV9 to TRBJ2-2; 9 positions match TRBD2. CDR1 and CDR2 from the germline V gene are SGDLS and YYNGEE. The CDR3 sequence is 16 residues long. The V segment lost 0 bases and the J segment 5 bases; nucleotides outside the gene matches: 5. CDR3 coding DNA: TGTGCCAGCAGCGTAGAGGGTAGCGGGAGTACCGGGGAGCTGTTTTTT. It codes for CASSVEGSGSTGELFF.

V and J are TRBV24-1 and TRBJ2-7, with D unresolved. Trimming left V 3 bases short and J 2 bases short, with 10 bases between. From germline, CDR1 is KGHDR and CDR2 SFDVKD. The CDR3 has 14 amino acids. Written as DNA, the CDR3 is TGTGCCACCAGTGATCGGGCAGACGCCTACGAGCAGTACTTC. This gives the protein CATSDRADAYEQYF.

This clonotype was seen a handful of times. The chain combines TRBV2 with TRBJ1-1; D unclear. This CDR3 has 17 amino acids. The V end was cut by 0 bases, the J end by 6 bases, with 20 bases between. CDR1 and CDR2 from the germline V gene are SNHLY and FYNNEI. The CDR3 protein is CASSEALRWGGSAEAFF. The CDR3 DNA reads as TGTGCCAGCAGTGAAGCCCTGAGGTGGGGAGGTAGCGCTGAAGCTTTCTTT.

This clonotype was observed at least ten times. The chain joins TRBV6-1 to TRBJ2-1, with 9 bases lining up with TRBD2. Germline V CDR1 and CDR2: MNHNS, SASEGT. This CDR3 is 13 amino acids long. The junction had 3 bases not matched to a gene; V was cut back by 6 bases and J by 6 bases. The CDR3 nucleotides read TGTGCCAGCAGGGCTAGCGGGACCAATGAGCAGTTCTTC. Its protein product is CASRASGTNEQFF.

The chain has TRBV7-9 and TRBJ2-4, with D possibly matching TRBD1 (6 bases). V lost 6 bases and J lost 5, with 11 bases in between. The CDR3 runs to 13 residues. Germline-derived CDR1 and CDR2 are SEHNR and FQNEAQ (reference sequence). CDR3 residues: CASSSGHQNIQYF. The CDR3 bases are TGTGCCAGCAGTTCGGGACACCAAAACATTCAGTACTTC.

This clonotype showed up just a few times. The chain combines TRBV12-3 or TRBV12-4 with TRBJ2-7; D gene uncertain. V was trimmed by 5 bases and J by 3 bases, leaving 5 bases between them. CDR3 size: 11 residues. CDR3 amino acids: CASSQHYEQYF. CDR3 sequence (DNA): TGTGCCAGCAGTCAGCACTACGAGCAGTACTTC.

This clonotype was seen at least ten times. This chain uses TRBV12-3 or TRBV12-4 with TRBJ2-1, with D unresolved. The CDR3 has 16 amino acids. Trimming took 8 bases from V and 7 from J, leaving 24 bases between them. The CDR3 DNA reads as TGTGCCAGCGGACGGTCGGAATTAGTTCCGAGGAATGAGCAGTTCTTC. It translates to CASGRSELVPRNEQFF.

The rearrangement links TRBV6-5 to TRBJ1-2, with D uncertain. Looked up from germline, CDR1 is MNHEY and CDR2 is SVGAGI. The ends were cut back, 0 bases at V and 7 bases at J, with 9 bases in the middle. The CDR3 is 13 residues long. This CDR3 is CASSYSPGLGYTF. In nucleotides, the CDR3 is TGTGCCAGCAGTTACTCCCCGGGTCTTGGCTACACCTTC.

This chain joins TRBV14 and TRBJ2-1; D unresolved. V was clipped by 0 bases and J by 0 bases, with 12 bases between them. This CDR3 is built from 17 residues. Germline V lookup: CDR1 SGHDN, CDR2 FVKESK. CDR3 in DNA: TGTGCCAGCAGCCAAGATCAGATCTTAAGCTCCTACAATGAGCAGTTCTTC. Protein sequence: CASSQDQILSSYNEQFF.

V usage is TRBV10-3 and J usage is TRBJ2-7; D is possibly TRBD1 (10 bases). V was shortened by 7 bases and J by 5 bases, with 24 bases between the two germline ends. The CDR3 covers 16 residues. The V gene's germline CDR1 is ENHRY and CDR2 SYGVKD. The DNA for the CDR3 is TGTGCCATCACCGCGGGAGGGGGACAGGGGATCCACGAGCAGTACTTC. Translation gives CAITAGGGQGIHEQYF.